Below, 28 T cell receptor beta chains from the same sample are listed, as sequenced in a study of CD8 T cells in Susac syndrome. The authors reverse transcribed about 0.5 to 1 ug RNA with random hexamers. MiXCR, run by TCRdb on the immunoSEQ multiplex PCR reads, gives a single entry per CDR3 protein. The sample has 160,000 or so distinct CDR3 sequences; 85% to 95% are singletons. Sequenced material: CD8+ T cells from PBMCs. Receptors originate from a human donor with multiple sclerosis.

Here the CDR3 DNA reads TGTGCCAGCAGCCAAGTACCCACGGGGAATAATCAGCCCCAGCATTTT. Its protein product is CASSQVPTGNNQPQHF. V is TRBV3-1 and J is TRBJ1-5, with D unclear. This CDR3 has 16 amino acids. Germline CDR1 is LGHDT and CDR2 is YNNKEL (reference sequence). V lost 1 base and J lost 4, with 14 bases in between.

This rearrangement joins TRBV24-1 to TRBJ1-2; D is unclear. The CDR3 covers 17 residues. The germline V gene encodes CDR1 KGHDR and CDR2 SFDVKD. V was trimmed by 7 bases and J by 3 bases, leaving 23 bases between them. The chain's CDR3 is CATREVPPQAPDYGYTF. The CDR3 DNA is TGTGCCACCAGGGAAGTACCACCCCAGGCGCCCGACTATGGCTACACCTTC.

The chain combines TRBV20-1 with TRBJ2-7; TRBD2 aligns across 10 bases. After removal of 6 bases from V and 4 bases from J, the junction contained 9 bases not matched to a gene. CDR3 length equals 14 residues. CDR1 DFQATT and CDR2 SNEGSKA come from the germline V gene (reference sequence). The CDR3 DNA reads TGCAGTGCGTCTCTAGCGGGAGTTCGGTACGAGCAGTACTTC. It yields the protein CSASLAGVRYEQYF.

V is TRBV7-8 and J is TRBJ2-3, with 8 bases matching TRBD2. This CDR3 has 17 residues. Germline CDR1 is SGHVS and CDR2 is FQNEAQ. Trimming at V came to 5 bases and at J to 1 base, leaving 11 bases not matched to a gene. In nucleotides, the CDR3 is TGTGCCAGCAGCCCAGGGGCTGCGGGAGGTGGCACAGATACGCAGTATTTT. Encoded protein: CASSPGAAGGGTDTQYF.

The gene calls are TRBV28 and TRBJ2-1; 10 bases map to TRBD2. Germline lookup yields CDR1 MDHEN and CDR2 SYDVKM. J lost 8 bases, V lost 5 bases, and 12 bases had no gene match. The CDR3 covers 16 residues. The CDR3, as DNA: TGTGCCAGCAGTCAACGACTAGCGGGTGGGCGACATGAGCAGTTCTTC. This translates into CASSQRLAGGRHEQFF. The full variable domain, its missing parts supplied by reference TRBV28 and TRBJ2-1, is DVKVTQSSRYLVKRTGEKVFLECVQDMDHENMFWYRQDPGLGLRLIYFSYDVKMKEKGDIPEGYSVSREKKERFSLILESASTNQTSMYLCASSQRLAGGRHEQFFGPGTRLTVL.

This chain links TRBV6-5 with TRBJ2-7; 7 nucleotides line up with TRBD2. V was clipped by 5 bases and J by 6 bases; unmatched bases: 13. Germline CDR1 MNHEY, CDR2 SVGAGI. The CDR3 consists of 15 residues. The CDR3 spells CASSGEGLLGAEQYF. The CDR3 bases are TGTGCCAGCAGTGGGGAGGGACTCCTAGGAGCCGAGCAGTACTTC.

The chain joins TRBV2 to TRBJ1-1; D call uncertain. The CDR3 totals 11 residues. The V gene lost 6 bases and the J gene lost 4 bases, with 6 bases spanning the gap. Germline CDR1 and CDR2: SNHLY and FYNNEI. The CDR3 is CASRSFTEAFF. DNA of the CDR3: TGTGCCAGCAGGTCATTCACTGAAGCTTTCTTT.

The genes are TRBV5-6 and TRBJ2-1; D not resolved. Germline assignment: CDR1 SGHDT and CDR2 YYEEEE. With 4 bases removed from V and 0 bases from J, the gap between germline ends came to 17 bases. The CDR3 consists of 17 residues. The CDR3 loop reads CASSQTGPPSSYNEQFF. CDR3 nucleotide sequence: TGTGCCAGCAGCCAAACCGGGCCCCCAAGCTCCTACAATGAGCAGTTCTTC.

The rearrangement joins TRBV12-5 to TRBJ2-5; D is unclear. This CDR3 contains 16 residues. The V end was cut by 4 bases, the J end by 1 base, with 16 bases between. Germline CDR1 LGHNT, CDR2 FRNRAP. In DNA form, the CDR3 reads TGTGCTAGTGGTTCCCCCAGTGGGAAGGGCCAAGAGACCCAGTACTTC. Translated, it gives CASGSPSGKGQETQYF. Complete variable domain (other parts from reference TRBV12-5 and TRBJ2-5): DARVTQTPRHKVTEMGQEVTMRCQPILGHNTVFWYRQTMMQGLELLAYFRNRAPLDDSGMPKDRFSAEMPDATLATLKIQPSEPRDSAVYFCASGSPSGKGQETQYFGPGTRLLVL.

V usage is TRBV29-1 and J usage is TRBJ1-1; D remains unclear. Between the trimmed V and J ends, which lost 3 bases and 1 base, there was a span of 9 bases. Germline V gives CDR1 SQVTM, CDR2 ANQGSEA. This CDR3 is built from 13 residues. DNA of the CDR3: TGCAGCGTTGAGGCGATTAGGAACACTGAAGCTTTCTTT. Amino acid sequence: CSVEAIRNTEAFF.

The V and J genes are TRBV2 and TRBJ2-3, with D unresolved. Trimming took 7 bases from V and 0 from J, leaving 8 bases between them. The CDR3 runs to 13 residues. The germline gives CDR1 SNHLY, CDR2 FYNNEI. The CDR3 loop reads CASMFGSTDTQYF. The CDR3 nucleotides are TGTGCCAGCATGTTTGGGAGCACAGATACGCAGTATTTT.

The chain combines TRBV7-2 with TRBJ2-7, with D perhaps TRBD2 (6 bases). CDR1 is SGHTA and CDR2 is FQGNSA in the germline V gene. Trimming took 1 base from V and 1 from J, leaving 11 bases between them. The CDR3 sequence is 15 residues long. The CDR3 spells CASSLVGAGSYEQYF. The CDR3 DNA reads TGTGCCAGCAGCTTAGTCGGGGCGGGATCCTACGAGCAGTACTTC.

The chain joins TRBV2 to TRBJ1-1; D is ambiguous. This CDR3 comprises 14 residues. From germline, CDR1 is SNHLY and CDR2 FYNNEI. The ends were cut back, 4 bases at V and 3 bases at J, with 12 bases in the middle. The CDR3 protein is CASSVSPGDTEAFF. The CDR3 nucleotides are TGTGCCAGCAGTGTGTCCCCCGGGGACACTGAAGCTTTCTTT.

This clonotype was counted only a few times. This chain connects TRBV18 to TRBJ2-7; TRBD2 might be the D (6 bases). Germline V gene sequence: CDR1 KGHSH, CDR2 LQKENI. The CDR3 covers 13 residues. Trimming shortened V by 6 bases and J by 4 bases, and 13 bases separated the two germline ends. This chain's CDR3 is CASSTGTGYEQYF. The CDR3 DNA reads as TGTGCCAGCTCCACCGGGACTGGGTACGAGCAGTACTTC.

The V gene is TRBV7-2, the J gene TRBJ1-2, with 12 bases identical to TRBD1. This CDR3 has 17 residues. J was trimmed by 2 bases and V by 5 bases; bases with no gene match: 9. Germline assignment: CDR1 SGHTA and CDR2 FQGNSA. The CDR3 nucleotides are TGTGCCAGCAGCGCTCCGGGACAGGGGGCGCGAAACTATGGCTACACCTTC. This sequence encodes CASSAPGQGARNYGYTF.

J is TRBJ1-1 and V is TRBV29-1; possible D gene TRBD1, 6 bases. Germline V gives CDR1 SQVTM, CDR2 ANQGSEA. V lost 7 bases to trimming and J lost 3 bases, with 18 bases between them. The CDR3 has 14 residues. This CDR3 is CSATASGAYTEAFF. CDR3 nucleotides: TGCAGCGCCACCGCTTCAGGGGCCTACACTGAAGCTTTCTTT.

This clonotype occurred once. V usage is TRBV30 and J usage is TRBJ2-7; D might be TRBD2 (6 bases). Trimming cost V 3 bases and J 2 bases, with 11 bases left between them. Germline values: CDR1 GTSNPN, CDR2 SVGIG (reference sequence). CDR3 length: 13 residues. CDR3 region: CAWRAGLTYEQYF. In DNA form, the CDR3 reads TGTGCCTGGAGAGCCGGACTAACCTACGAGCAGTACTTC.

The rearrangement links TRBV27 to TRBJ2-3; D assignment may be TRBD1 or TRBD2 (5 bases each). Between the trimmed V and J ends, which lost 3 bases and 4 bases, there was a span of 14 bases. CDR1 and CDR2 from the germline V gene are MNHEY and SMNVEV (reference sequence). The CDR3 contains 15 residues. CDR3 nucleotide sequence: TGTGCCAGCAGTTTTGGGGACGGGACCGCAGATACGCAGTATTTT. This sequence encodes CASSFGDGTADTQYF.

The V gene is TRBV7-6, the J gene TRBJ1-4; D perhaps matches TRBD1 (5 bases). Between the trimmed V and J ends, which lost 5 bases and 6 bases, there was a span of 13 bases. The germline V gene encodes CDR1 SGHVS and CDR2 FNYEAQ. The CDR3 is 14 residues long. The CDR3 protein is CASSPGFGDEKLFF. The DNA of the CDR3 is TGTGCCAGCAGCCCAGGGTTCGGGGATGAAAAACTGTTTTTT.

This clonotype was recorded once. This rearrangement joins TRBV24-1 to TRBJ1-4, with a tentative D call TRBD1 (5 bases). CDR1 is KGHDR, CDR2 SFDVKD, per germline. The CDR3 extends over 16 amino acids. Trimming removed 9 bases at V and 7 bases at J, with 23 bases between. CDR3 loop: CATPMQRQTRGEKLFF. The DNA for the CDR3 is TGTGCCACCCCTATGCAGCGCCAAACTAGGGGTGAAAAACTGTTTTTT.

The chain's CDR3 is CASSYTPQGRTAPYGYTF. DNA for the CDR3: TGTGCCAGCAGCTACACCCCCCAGGGACGCACCGCTCCGTATGGCTACACCTTC. V usage is TRBV7-3 and J usage is TRBJ1-2, with D perhaps matching TRBD1 (5 bases). CDR1 is SGHTA, CDR2 FQGTGA, per germline. This CDR3 comprises 18 residues. With 4 bases removed from V and 5 bases from J, the gap between germline ends came to 26 bases.

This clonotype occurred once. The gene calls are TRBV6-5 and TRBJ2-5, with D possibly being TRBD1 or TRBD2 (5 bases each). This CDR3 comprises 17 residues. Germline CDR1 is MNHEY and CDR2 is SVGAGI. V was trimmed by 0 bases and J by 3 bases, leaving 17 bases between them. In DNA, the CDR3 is TGTGCCAGCAGTTACTCGATAAGCCCCGGGGCCGAAGAGACCCAGTACTTC. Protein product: CASSYSISPGAEETQYF.

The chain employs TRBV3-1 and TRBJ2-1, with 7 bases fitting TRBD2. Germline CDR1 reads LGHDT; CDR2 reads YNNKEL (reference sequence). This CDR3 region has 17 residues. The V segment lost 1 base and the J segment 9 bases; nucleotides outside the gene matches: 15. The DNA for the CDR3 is TGTGCCAGCAGCCAAGCCAAAGGCGGGAGCAGTTTGGGTGAGCAGTTCTTC. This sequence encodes CASSQAKGGSSLGEQFF.

The CDR3 region has the DNA TGTGCCAGCAGCTCCGCCGGGACCCTCAGAGACGAGCAGTACTTC. Its protein product is CASSSAGTLRDEQYF. The V and J genes are TRBV7-8 and TRBJ2-7; possibly TRBD1 or TRBD2 for D (5 bases each). V lost 4 bases and J lost 5, with 18 bases in between. CDR3 length: 15 residues. Per germline, CDR1 SGHVS and CDR2 FQNEAQ.

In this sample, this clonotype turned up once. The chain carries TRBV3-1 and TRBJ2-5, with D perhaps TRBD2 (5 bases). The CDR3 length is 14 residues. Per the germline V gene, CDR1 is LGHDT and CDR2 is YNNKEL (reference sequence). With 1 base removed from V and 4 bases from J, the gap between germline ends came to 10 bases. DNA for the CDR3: TGTGCCAGCAGCCAAGCCGGGGTTCGAGAGACCCAGTACTTC. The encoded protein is CASSQAGVRETQYF.

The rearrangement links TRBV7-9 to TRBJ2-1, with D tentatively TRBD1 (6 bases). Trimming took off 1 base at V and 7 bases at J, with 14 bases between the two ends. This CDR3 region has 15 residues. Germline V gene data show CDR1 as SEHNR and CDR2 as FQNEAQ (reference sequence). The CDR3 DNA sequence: TGTGCCAGCAGCTTAGTCAACAGGGTTCCAAATGAGCAGTTCTTC. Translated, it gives CASSLVNRVPNEQFF. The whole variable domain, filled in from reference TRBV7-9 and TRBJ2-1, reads DTGVSQNPRHKITKRGQNVTFRCDPISEHNRLYWYRQTLGQGPEFLTYFQNEAQLEKSRLLSDRFSAERPKGSFSTLEIQRTEQGDSAMYLCASSLVNRVPNEQFFGPGTRLTVL.

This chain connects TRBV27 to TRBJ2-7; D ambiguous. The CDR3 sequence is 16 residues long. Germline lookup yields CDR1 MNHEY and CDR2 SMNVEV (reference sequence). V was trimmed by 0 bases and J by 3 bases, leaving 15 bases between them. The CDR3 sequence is CASSLSSSSGSYEQYF. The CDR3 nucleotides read TGTGCCAGCAGTTTATCGTCCTCGTCAGGCAGCTACGAGCAGTACTTC.

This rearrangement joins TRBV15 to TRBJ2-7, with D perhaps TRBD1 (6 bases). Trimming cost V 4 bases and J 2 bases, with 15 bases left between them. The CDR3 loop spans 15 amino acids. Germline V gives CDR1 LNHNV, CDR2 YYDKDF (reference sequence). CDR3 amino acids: CATSTLQGSTYEQYF. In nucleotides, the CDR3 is TGTGCCACCAGCACCCTACAGGGCTCCACCTACGAGCAGTACTTC. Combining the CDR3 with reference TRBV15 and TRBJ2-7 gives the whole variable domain DAMVIQNPRYQVTQFGKPVTLSCSQTLNHNVMYWYQQKSSQAPKLLFHYYDKDFNNEADTPDNFQSRRPNTSFCFLDIRSPGLGDTAMYLCATSTLQGSTYEQYFGPGTRLTVT.